The T cell receptor beta chain under discussion was sequenced for a study of glioma-infiltrating T cells. Using RNA template, CDR3s of TCR alpha and beta were amplified with iRepertoire arm-PCR. MiXCR, run by TCRdb on the multiplex PCR reads, gives a single entry per CDR3 protein. The sample includes 150,000 to 200,000 distinct CDR3 sequences, about 47% of them seen just once. This clonotype was seen ten or more times. CDR3 size: 15 residues. V shed 3 bases and J shed 6 bases, with 18 bases lying between them. Per the germline V gene, CDR1 is MNHEY and CDR2 is SMNVEV (reference sequence). The TCR sequence derives from a human donor with low-grade glioma or glioblastoma, undergoing nonglioma brain surgery, or in good health (not recorded which). V and J are TRBV27 and TRBJ2-7, with D unclear. Sequencing was done on a sample of glioma tissue, nonneoplastic brain tissue, or PBMCs (not recorded which). CDR3 DNA sequence: TGTGCCAGCAGTTTTCGACTTCCCCCAGGTGTCGAGCAGTACTTC. Its protein is CASSFRLPPGVEQYF.